These 21 T cell receptor beta chains came from one sample sequenced in a study of blood T cell repertoires in COVID-19. The data were produced by immunoSEQ multiplex PCR, yet TCRdb's version contains in-frame clones alone and is incomplete. The table includes around 100,000 clones, about 92% detected once. The specimen was peripheral blood. The receptors derive from a man aged 50 to 59 with active COVID-19.

The V and J genes are TRBV18 and TRBJ2-1; 12 nucleotides align to TRBD2. Losses at the gene ends were 3 bases for V and 5 bases for J; bases not matched to a gene: 8. Germline V CDR1 and CDR2: KGHSH, LQKENI. This CDR3 has 17 residues. The CDR3 DNA reads TGTGCCAGCTCACCGCTCCTAGCGGGAGGGCCGAACAATGAGCAGTTCTTC. This sequence encodes CASSPLLAGGPNNEQFF. Full variable domain (missing parts from reference TRBV18 and TRBJ2-1): NAGVMQNPRHLVRRRGQEARLRCSPMKGHSHVYWYRQLPEEGLKFMVYLQKENIIDESGMPKERFSAEFPKEGPSILRIQQVVRGDSAAYFCASSPLLAGGPNNEQFFGPGTRLTVL.

V is TRBV3-1 (or the pseudogene TRBV3-2) and J is TRBJ2-7; D is possibly TRBD2 (6 bases). The CDR3 loop spans 13 amino acids. V was trimmed by 4 bases and J by 6 bases, leaving 13 bases between them. The germline gives CDR1 LGHDT, CDR2 YNNKEL (reference sequence). The CDR3 DNA follows: TGTGCCAGCAGCCCCGTGGACTACTCCGAGCAGTACTTC. Translation gives CASSPVDYSEQYF.

V usage is TRBV10-3 and J usage is TRBJ2-7; D is unresolved. The CDR3 spans 18 residues. Germline CDR1 ENHRY, CDR2 SYGVKD. Trimming took off 5 bases at V and 0 bases at J, with 23 bases between the two ends. CDR3 nucleotide sequence: TGTGCCATCAGTCCCAGCCCCCCCCAGGTCTATAGCTCCTACGAGCAGTACTTC. Its protein is CAISPSPPQVYSSYEQYF.

V and J are TRBV18 and TRBJ1-1, with 7 bases aligning to TRBD1. The CDR3 contains 15 residues. J gave up 4 bases and V 2 bases, and 7 bases lay outside the gene matches. Germline values: CDR1 KGHSH, CDR2 LQKENI. CDR3 sequence (DNA): TGTGCCAGCTCACCATTACAGGGGCTAGGCACTGAAGCTTTCTTT. Translating gives CASSPLQGLGTEAFF.

The rearrangement joins TRBV7-6 to TRBJ2-3; 9 bases line up with TRBD2. Germline CDR1 reads SGHVS; CDR2 reads FNYEAQ. CDR3 length equals 16 residues. The J segment lost 4 bases and the V segment lost 4 bases, leaving 9 bases of the junction unmatched. The CDR3, as DNA: TGTGCCAGCAGCTCAGTAGCGGGAGAAGTAGCAGATACGCAGTATTTT. Translation: CASSSVAGEVADTQYF.

The table lists this clone with a count of one. The CDR3 sequence is CASSLRMGLAHEQYF. The DNA of the CDR3 is TGTGCCAGCAGCTTACGCATGGGACTAGCACACGAGCAGTACTTC. The chain recombines TRBV7-8 with TRBJ2-7; 9 bases align to TRBD2. The CDR3 is 15 amino acids. The junction had 7 bases not matched to a gene; V was cut back by 2 bases and J by 5 bases. CDR1 is SGHVS, CDR2 FQNEAQ, per germline.

A single count supports this clone. This chain connects TRBV27 to TRBJ2-7; 12 bases line up with TRBD2. Per the germline V gene, CDR1 is MNHEY and CDR2 is SMNVEV (reference sequence). The V segment lost 3 bases and the J segment 5 bases; nucleotides outside the gene matches: 5. The CDR3 spans 15 residues. CDR3: CASSFLTSGSDEQYF. In DNA form, the CDR3 reads TGTGCCAGCAGTTTTCTGACTAGCGGGAGCGACGAGCAGTACTTC.

The chain uses TRBV5-1 and TRBJ2-7; the D gene is possibly TRBD2 (6 bases). V shed 1 base and J shed 1 base, with 12 bases lying between them. The CDR3 is 15 residues long. Germline lookup yields CDR1 SGHRS and CDR2 YFSETQ. The CDR3 loop reads CASSLIGRRSYEQYF. For the CDR3, the DNA is TGCGCCAGCAGCTTGATCGGGAGACGGTCCTACGAGCAGTACTTC.

The count of this clone is one. J is TRBJ2-3 and V is TRBV19; 8 bases are shared with TRBD2. This CDR3 spans 17 amino acids. V lost 6 bases to trimming and J lost 4 bases; unmatched junction nucleotides: 15. Germline V gene data show CDR1 as LNHDA and CDR2 as SQIVND (reference sequence). The CDR3 region is CASSHLRTSTSADTQYF. As DNA, the CDR3 is TGTGCCAGTAGCCATCTCCGGACTAGCACATCGGCAGATACGCAGTATTTT.

The V call is TRBV11-3, the J call TRBJ2-2, with a possible D match to TRBD1 (6 bases). CDR1 is SGHNT, CDR2 YENEEA, per germline. The CDR3 is 16 residues long. V dropped 5 bases and J dropped 0 bases, with 13 bases sitting between them. CDR3 coding DNA: TGTGCCAGCAGCGCGACAGGAAAAGCGAACACCGGGGAGCTGTTTTTT. This codes for CASSATGKANTGELFF.

V is TRBV19 and J is TRBJ2-2, with a weak D call TRBD1 (6 bases). The ends were cut back, 9 bases at V and 0 bases at J, with 11 bases in the middle. Germline values: CDR1 LNHDA, CDR2 SQIVND (reference sequence). CDR3 length: 14 amino acids. The CDR3 DNA is TGTGCCAGCCACCGGGACACGAACACCGGGGAGCTGTTTTTT. This codes for CASHRDTNTGELFF.

V usage is TRBV6-1 and J usage is TRBJ1-1; D possibly corresponds to TRBD1 (6 bases). V was clipped by 3 bases and J by 1 base, with 9 bases between them. Germline values: CDR1 MNHNS, CDR2 SASEGT. This CDR3 has 14 amino acids. The CDR3, as DNA: TGTGCCAGCAGTGACCAGACAGGGAACACTGAAGCTTTCTTT. Translation gives CASSDQTGNTEAFF.

The gene calls are TRBV7-3 and TRBJ2-1; D is possibly TRBD2 (6 bases). Trimming cost V 4 bases and J 10 bases, with 14 bases left between them. This CDR3 region has 13 residues. Germline CDR1 reads SGHTA; CDR2 reads FQGTGA. CDR3 coding DNA: TGTGCCAGCAGCTCCAGAGGGGCGGGGGAGCAGTTCTTC. Amino acids: CASSSRGAGEQFF.

The chain couples TRBV5-5 to TRBJ1-3, with D hard to call. The ends were cut back, 5 bases at V and 0 bases at J, with 6 bases in the middle. CDR3 length: 13 residues. CDR1 SGHKS and CDR2 YYEKEE come from the germline V gene (reference sequence). The CDR3 sequence is CASRQSSGNTIYF. The CDR3 DNA reads TGTGCCAGCAGACAGAGCTCTGGAAACACCATATATTTT.

This chain links TRBV5-1 with TRBJ2-7; TRBD1 matches at 11 bases. J lost 1 base, V lost 7 bases, and 4 bases had no gene match. The CDR3 totals 14 residues. Germline V lookup: CDR1 SGHRS, CDR2 YFSETQ. DNA for the CDR3: TGCGCCAGCGCGGGACAGGGGGGTTCCTACGAGCAGTACTTC. It is translated as CASAGQGGSYEQYF.

J is TRBJ1-6 and V is TRBV27; 10 bases are shared with TRBD1. The V gene's germline CDR1 is MNHEY and CDR2 SMNVEV (reference sequence). CDR3 length: 18 amino acids. With V trimmed by 6 bases and J by 10 bases, 18 bases remained unmatched. The CDR3 DNA reads as TGTGCCAGCAGAAAACCGGGACAGGGGCCCACCTTAGGGTCACCCCTCCACTTT. As protein: CASRKPGQGPTLGSPLHF.

The chain employs TRBV15 and TRBJ1-6, with 11 bases fitting TRBD1. V trimming: 6 bases; J trimming: 7 bases; junction bases outside the gene matches: 2. There are 14 residues in the CDR3. Germline CDR1 reads LNHNV; CDR2 reads YYDKDF (reference sequence). The CDR3 DNA sequence: TGTGCCACCAGAGGGACAGGGGGAAATTCACCCCTCCACTTT. Translated, it gives CATRGTGGNSPLHF.

The gene calls are TRBV4-1 and TRBJ2-1, with 12 positions matching TRBD2. V gave up 3 bases and J gave up 8 bases; unmatched junction bases: 8. CDR1 is MGHRA, CDR2 YSYEKL, per germline. This CDR3 spans 16 amino acids. CDR3 nucleotide sequence: TGCGCCAGCAGCCACGGCGGACTAGCGGGATTCCATGAGCAGTTCTTC. Translated, it gives CASSHGGLAGFHEQFF.

This clone is a singleton in its sample. V is TRBV5-4 and J is TRBJ1-2; D unclear. Trimming removed 3 bases from V and 0 bases from J, with 12 bases in between. The V gene's germline CDR1 is SGHNT and CDR2 YYREEE (reference sequence). The CDR3 is made up of 15 amino acids. In DNA, the CDR3 is TGTGCCAGCAGCTCCCCCAAAACACCTAACTATGGCTACACCTTC. Protein product: CASSSPKTPNYGYTF.

J is TRBJ2-3 and V is TRBV6-5, with a weak D call TRBD1 (5 bases). CDR3 length: 15 residues. Germline-derived CDR1 and CDR2 are MNHEY and SVGAGI. V lost 6 bases and J lost 3, with 16 bases in between. CDR3 coding DNA: TGTGCCAGCAGCCGGACACCTAAGGAAACAGATACGCAGTATTTT. Translation gives CASSRTPKETDTQYF.

The chain employs TRBV5-1 and TRBJ1-2, with TRBD1 matching 11 bases. The junction had 3 bases not matched to a gene; V was cut back by 0 bases and J by 8 bases. Germline values: CDR1 SGHRS, CDR2 YFSETQ. The CDR3 covers 14 residues. CDR3 sequence reads: CASSLEGTGGGYTF. The CDR3 coding sequence is TGCGCCAGCAGCTTGGAGGGGACAGGGGGAGGCTACACCTTC. Full variable domain (remainder filled in from reference TRBV5-1 and TRBJ1-2): KAGVTQTPRYLIKTRGQQVTLSCSPISGHRSVSWYQQTPGQGLQFLFEYFSETQRNKGNFPGRFSGRQFSNSRSEMNVSTLELGDSALYLCASSLEGTGGGYTFGSGTRLTVV.